The 19 T cell receptor beta chains listed next were all sequenced from one sample in a study of blood T cell repertoires in COVID-19. Clones were read by immunoSEQ multiplex PCR, and TCRdb kept only the in-frame ones, dropping some. The table has 90,000 to 150,000 clones, over 60% seen once. Sample: peripheral blood. The receptors here all came from a woman at least 80 years old with acute or convalescent COVID-19.

A single count supports this clone. This chain joins TRBV5-1 and TRBJ2-5; D possibly corresponds to TRBD2 (5 bases). Per the germline V gene, CDR1 is SGHRS and CDR2 is YFSETQ. This CDR3 comprises 15 residues. Between the trimmed V and J ends, which lost 4 bases and 2 bases, there was a span of 15 bases. CDR3: CASSVNPGNQETQYF. The CDR3 DNA follows: TGCGCCAGCAGCGTTAATCCGGGAAATCAAGAGACCCAGTACTTC.

The V and J genes are TRBV19 and TRBJ1-1, with D perhaps TRBD1 (6 bases). The CDR3 is 14 amino acids. The ends were cut back, 6 bases at V and 1 base at J, with 12 bases in the middle. Germline CDR1 and CDR2: LNHDA and SQIVND (reference sequence). The CDR3, as DNA: TGTGCCAGTAGAACGGGACACTCGAACACTGAAGCTTTCTTT. Translation gives CASRTGHSNTEAFF.

This clone was detected ten times or more. This chain links TRBV2 with TRBJ2-7, with TRBD2 as a possible D gene (5 bases). There are 11 residues in the CDR3. V lost 6 bases and J 6 bases, leaving 9 bases between the germline ends. The germline gives CDR1 SNHLY, CDR2 FYNNEI. This CDR3 is CASSEGLEQYF. CDR3 DNA: TGTGCCAGCAGCGAGGGCCTCGAGCAGTACTTC.

The chain uses TRBV19 and TRBJ1-5; 7 bases match TRBD1. This CDR3 is 16 amino acids long. The germline V gene encodes CDR1 LNHDA and CDR2 SQIVND (reference sequence). With 1 base clipped from V and 5 bases from J, the junction kept 8 bases outside the gene matches. The DNA of the CDR3 is TGTGCCAGTAGTATAGGGACAGGAAGCGCCTATCAGCCCCAGCATTTT. This encodes CASSIGTGSAYQPQHF.

The chain couples TRBV4-1 to TRBJ2-2, with 8 bases that match TRBD1. This CDR3 spans 17 amino acids. Per germline, CDR1 MGHRA and CDR2 YSYEKL. After removal of 0 bases from V and 3 bases from J, the junction contained 6 bases not matched to a gene. The CDR3 sequence: CASSQDGQGAYTGELFF. CDR3 DNA sequence: TGCGCCAGCAGCCAAGATGGCCAGGGGGCTTACACCGGGGAGCTGTTTTTT.

CDR3 sequence: CASSSGSITDTQYF. CDR3 coding DNA: TGTGCCAGCAGTTCCGGGAGCATCACAGATACGCAGTATTTT. The chain uses TRBV6-6 and TRBJ2-3, with a tentative D call TRBD2 (6 bases). The CDR3 has 14 amino acids. With 4 bases removed from V and 2 bases from J, the gap between germline ends came to 10 bases. The germline gives CDR1 MNHNY, CDR2 SVGAGI (reference sequence).

This rearrangement joins TRBV25-1 to TRBJ1-2, with D tentatively TRBD1 (6 bases). Trimming left V 6 bases short and J 9 bases short, with 11 bases between. The germline CDR1 and CDR2 sequences are MGHDK and SYGVNS. The CDR3 contains 11 residues. The CDR3 here is CASRQGKSYTF. In DNA form, the CDR3 reads TGTGCCAGCAGACAGGGTAAAAGCTACACCTTC.

The rearrangement joins TRBV28 to TRBJ1-2; D gene ambiguous. In germline, CDR1 is MDHEN, CDR2 SYDVKM. Trimming removed 1 base from V and 8 bases from J, with 8 bases in between. CDR3 length: 12 amino acids. CDR3 region: CASSLSGSGYTF. The DNA for the CDR3 is TGTGCCAGCAGTTTATCCGGGAGCGGCTACACCTTC.

The chain recombines TRBV7-9 with TRBJ1-6; 8 nucleotides align to TRBD1. The germline gives CDR1 SEHNR, CDR2 FQNEAQ (reference sequence). V lost 1 base to trimming and J lost 10 bases; unmatched junction nucleotides: 6. The CDR3 runs 15 residues. DNA of the CDR3: TGTGCCAGCAGCTTAGACAGGACAGGGTCATCACCCCTCCACTTT. Translation gives CASSLDRTGSSPLHF.

On this clone: Relative to the germline gene, one junction end is altered; a read error may explain this. The V gene is TRBV7-9, the J gene TRBJ2-7; unclear D gene. The CDR3 spans 11 residues. Per the germline V gene, CDR1 is SEHNR and CDR2 is FQNEAQ (reference sequence). The CDR3 reads CASSLDRTQYF. The CDR3 coding sequence is TGTGCCAGCAGCTTAGACCGCACGCAGTATTTC.

The chain combines TRBV4-1 with TRBJ2-7, with 7 bases identical to TRBD1. Germline CDR1 and CDR2: MGHRA and YSYEKL. This CDR3 has 17 amino acids. The V segment lost 4 bases and the J segment 3 bases; nucleotides outside the gene matches: 15. CDR3 in amino acids: CASSPQGTVGTLYEQYF. The CDR3 region has the DNA TGCGCCAGCAGCCCACAGGGGACAGTGGGAACGCTCTACGAGCAGTACTTC.

The chain recombines TRBV6-1 with TRBJ1-6; D might be TRBD1 (5 bases). The V gene lost 3 bases and the J gene lost 10 bases, with 13 bases spanning the gap. Germline V gene data show CDR1 as MNHNS and CDR2 as SASEGT. The CDR3 runs 14 residues. The chain's CDR3 is CASSDGHSESPLHF. The CDR3, as DNA: TGTGCCAGCAGTGACGGACACTCGGAGTCACCCCTCCACTTT.

The chain uses TRBV19 and TRBJ2-1; 7 bases line up with TRBD2. The V and J ends lost 8 bases and 8 bases, in that order; junction bases with no gene match: 15. Germline V gene sequence: CDR1 LNHDA, CDR2 SQIVND (reference sequence). This CDR3 has 15 residues. The CDR3: CASQPLSGRHDEQFF. The DNA of the CDR3 is TGTGCCAGTCAACCCCTCTCCGGGAGGCACGATGAGCAGTTCTTC.

This CDR3 is CASSSWTGISYNEQFF. The CDR3 DNA follows: TGTGCCAGCAGCTCCTGGACAGGGATCTCCTACAATGAGCAGTTCTTC. The chain couples TRBV5-5 to TRBJ2-1, with 8 bases identical to TRBD1. V trimming: 3 bases; J trimming: 0 bases; junction bases outside the gene matches: 5. CDR3 length equals 16 residues. The germline gives CDR1 SGHKS, CDR2 YYEKEE (reference sequence).

This clone was seen just once. The V call is TRBV7-3, the J call TRBJ2-2, with D possibly matching TRBD1 (6 bases). V dropped 7 bases and J dropped 2 bases, with 17 bases sitting between them. Germline V gives CDR1 SGHTA, CDR2 FQGTGA. The CDR3 contains 16 residues. In nucleotides, the CDR3 is TGTGCCAGCACCACGGTGGGCAGGGGAAACACCGGGGAGCTGTTTTTT. Translated, it gives CASTTVGRGNTGELFF.

The V and J genes are TRBV7-2 and TRBJ1-5; no clear D gene. Germline values: CDR1 SGHTA, CDR2 FQGNSA. V shed 8 bases and J shed 0 bases, with 14 bases lying between them. This CDR3 is built from 15 residues. The CDR3 sequence: CASLGSSNSNQPQHF. The CDR3, as DNA: TGTGCCAGCCTCGGGAGTAGCAATAGCAATCAGCCCCAGCATTTT.

The chain uses TRBV2 and TRBJ2-7, with D possibly being TRBD2 (5 bases). CDR1 and CDR2 (germline): SNHLY, FYNNEI. The CDR3 runs 14 residues. V was clipped by 2 bases and J by 3 bases, with 11 bases between them. As DNA, the CDR3 is TGTGCCAGCAGTGAACAAGGACTTGACTACGAGCAGTACTTC. Protein: CASSEQGLDYEQYF.

This clone was picked up a small number of times. The chain has TRBV19 and TRBJ1-2, with D unresolved. Deletions cut 9 bases from V and 3 bases from J, with 14 bases between. Germline V gene lookup returns CDR1 LNHDA and CDR2 SQIVND (reference sequence). The CDR3 loop spans 13 amino acids. The CDR3 reads CASLNLVDYGYTF. CDR3 bases: TGTGCCAGCCTCAACCTGGTAGACTATGGCTACACCTTC.

In this sample, this clone turned up a few times. V gene TRBV6-5 combines with J gene TRBJ1-1; possibly TRBD1 for D (5 bases). The germline gives CDR1 MNHEY, CDR2 SVGAGI. Trimming removed 2 bases at V and 3 bases at J, with 10 bases between. The CDR3 length is 14 residues. The CDR3 nucleotides are TGTGCCAGCAGTTACGGGGGGGAGGACACTGAAGCTTTCTTT. Its translation is CASSYGGEDTEAFF.